This T cell receptor (beta chain) was recorded in a study of T-cell reconstitution after alpha-beta-depleted transplantation in children. This clonotype was recorded many times. Its cognate antigen is unknown. Unique molecular identifiers were used in preparing the TCRbeta library. TCRdb re-derived calls from the PCR reads in MiXCR, one entry per CDR3 protein. The sample includes about 590,000 distinct CDR3 sequences, 10% to 15% seen only once; the top ten take about 2.2%. J was trimmed by 2 bases and V by 4 bases; bases with no gene match: 1. The CDR3 contains 12 residues. CDR1 and CDR2 from the germline V gene are SQVTM and ANQGSEA. General study points: Some patients owed their high day-60 TCRbeta diversity to surviving recipient T cells and thymic progenitors. Newly produced T cells mostly accounted for T-cell counts and diversity one year post-transplant.

The sequence derives from a male patient younger than 18 who had a stem cell transplant for acute myeloid leukemia, so the T cells may come from the graft donor. The sample here was PBMCs, mostly from graft donor cells, taken 360 days after TCRalphabeta/CD19-depleted stem cell transplant. The chain employs TRBV29-1 and TRBJ2-7, with 8 bases identical to TRBD1. DNA for the CDR3: TGCAGCGTTGCACAGGGGGCCTACGAGCAGTACTTC. This sequence encodes CSVAQGAYEQYF.